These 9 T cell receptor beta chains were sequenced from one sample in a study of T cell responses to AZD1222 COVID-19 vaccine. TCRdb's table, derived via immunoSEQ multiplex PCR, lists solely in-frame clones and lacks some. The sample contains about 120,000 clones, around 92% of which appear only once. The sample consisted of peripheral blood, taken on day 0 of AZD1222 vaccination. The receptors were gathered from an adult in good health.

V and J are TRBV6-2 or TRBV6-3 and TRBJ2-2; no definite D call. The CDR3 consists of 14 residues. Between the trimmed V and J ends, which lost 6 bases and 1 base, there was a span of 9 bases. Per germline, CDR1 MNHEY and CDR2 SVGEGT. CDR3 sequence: CASSRGVNTGELFF. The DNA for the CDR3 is TGTGCCAGCAGCCGAGGAGTGAACACCGGGGAGCTGTTTTTT.

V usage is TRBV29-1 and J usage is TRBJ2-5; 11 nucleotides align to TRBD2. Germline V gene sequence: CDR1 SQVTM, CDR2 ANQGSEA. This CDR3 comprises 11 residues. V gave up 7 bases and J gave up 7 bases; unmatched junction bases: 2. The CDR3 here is CSAGTSGTQYF. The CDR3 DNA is TGCAGCGCCGGGACTAGCGGGACCCAGTACTTC. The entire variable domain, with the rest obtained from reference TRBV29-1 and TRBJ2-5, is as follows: SAVISQKPSRDICQRGTSLTIQCQVDSQVTMMFWYRQQPGQSLTLIATANQGSEATYESGFVIDKFPISRPNLTFSTLTVSNMSPEDSSIYLCSAGTSGTQYFGPGTRLLVL.

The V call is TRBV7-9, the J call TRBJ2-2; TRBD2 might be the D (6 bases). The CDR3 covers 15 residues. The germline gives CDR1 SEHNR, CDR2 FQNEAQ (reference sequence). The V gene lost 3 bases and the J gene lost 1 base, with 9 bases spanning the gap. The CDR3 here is CASSFAGRNTGELFF. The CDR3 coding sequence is TGTGCCAGCAGCTTCGCCGGGAGGAACACCGGGGAGCTGTTTTTT. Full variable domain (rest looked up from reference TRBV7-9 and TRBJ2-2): DTGVSQNPRHKITKRGQNVTFRCDPISEHNRLYWYRQTLGQGPEFLTYFQNEAQLEKSRLLSDRFSAERPKGSFSTLEIQRTEQGDSAMYLCASSFAGRNTGELFFGEGSRLTVL.

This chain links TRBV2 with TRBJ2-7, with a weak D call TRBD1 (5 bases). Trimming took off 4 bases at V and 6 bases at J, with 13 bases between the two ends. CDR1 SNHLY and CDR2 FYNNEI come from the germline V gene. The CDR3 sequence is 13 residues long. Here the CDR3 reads CASSGTLYVEQYF. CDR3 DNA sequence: TGTGCCAGCAGTGGGACACTGTACGTCGAGCAGTACTTC.

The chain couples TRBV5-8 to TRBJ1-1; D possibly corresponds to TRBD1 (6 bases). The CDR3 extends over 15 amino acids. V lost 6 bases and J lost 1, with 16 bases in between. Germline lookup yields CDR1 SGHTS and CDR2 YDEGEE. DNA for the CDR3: TGTGCCAGCACCTCGATGTGGGGGCAGAACACTGAAGCTTTCTTT. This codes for CASTSMWGQNTEAFF.

CDR3 protein: CASSVTNAGNTIYF. CDR3 coding DNA: TGTGCCAGCAGTGTAACGAACGCTGGAAACACCATATATTTT. V gene TRBV2 combines with J gene TRBJ1-3; no clear D. The germline V and J ends were trimmed by 4 bases and 2 bases, with 9 bases remaining between them. The CDR3 totals 14 residues. CDR1 and CDR2 (germline): SNHLY, FYNNEI.

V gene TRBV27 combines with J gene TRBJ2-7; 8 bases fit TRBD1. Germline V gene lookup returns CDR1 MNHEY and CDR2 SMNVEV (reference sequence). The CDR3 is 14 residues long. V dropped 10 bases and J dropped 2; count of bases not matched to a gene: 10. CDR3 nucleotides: TGTGCCACCGCCCCCGGGACAGGAACCTACGAGCAGTACTTC. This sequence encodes CATAPGTGTYEQYF.

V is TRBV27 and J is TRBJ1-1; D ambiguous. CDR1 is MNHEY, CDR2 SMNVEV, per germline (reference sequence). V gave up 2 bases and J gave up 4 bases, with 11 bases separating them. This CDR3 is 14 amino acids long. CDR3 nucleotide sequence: TGTGCCAGCAGTTTAATAGCCCCAGGCACTGAAGCTTTCTTT. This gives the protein CASSLIAPGTEAFF.

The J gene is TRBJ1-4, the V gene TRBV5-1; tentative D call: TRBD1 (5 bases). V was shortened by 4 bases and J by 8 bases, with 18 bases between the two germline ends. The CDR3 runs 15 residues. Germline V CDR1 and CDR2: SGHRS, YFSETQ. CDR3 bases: TGCGCCAGCAGCCCCGGTGGGGGGGAAAAGGAAAAACTGTTTTTT. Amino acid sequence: CASSPGGGEKEKLFF.